Listed here is a single T cell receptor (beta chain). Its antigen is currently unknown. The PCR used 60 Vbeta and 13 Jbeta primers. The assay was immunoSEQ multiplex PCR, and TCRdb's table has in-frame clones only and misses some. Of 150,000 to 200,000 clones listed, 70% to 85% were seen once; the top ten hold about 3%. This specimen belongs to a study of cytomegalovirus exposure and HLA in healthy donors. Notes on the study in general: Common viral pathogens seemed to be connected with several of the most significant clusters, according to a later analysis. Three of the chains that were CMV-associated were confirmed in vitro to be specific for CMV antigens. TCR beta V- and J-gene trimming was later associated with a missense DCLRE1C variant.

Germline lookup yields CDR1 GTSNPN and CDR2 SVGIG (reference sequence). V was cut by 1 base and J by 4 bases, with 5 bases left in between. There are 12 residues in the CDR3. The sequence was obtained from a middle-aged man in good health and CMV-seropositive. The sample consisted of PBMCs. The genes are TRBV30 and TRBJ1-3; the D is unclear. The CDR3 DNA reads as TGTGCCTGGAGTGCGGGGGGAAACACCATATATTTT. Amino acids: CAWSAGGNTIYF.